The 20 T cell receptor beta chains in this list originate from one sample, sequenced in a study of T cell responses to AZD1222 COVID-19 vaccine (dated by TCRdb to about 2021). Library generation was performed with the immunoSEQ multiplex PCR assay. TCRdb holds this immuneACCESS table with in-frame rearrangements only. Some clones are missing; in checked studies, unresolved V genes explain under half, and the rest has no known cause. Recorded for this sample are 86,000 or so clones; approximately 90% of them occurred a single time. The ten largest clones take up 11% of the sample. What the time point label conveys for this sample: about 28 days (+/-7) after the second vaccine dose. The source material was peripheral blood, sampled 28 days after the second AZD1222 dose. All receptors derive from an adult who received the AZD1222 COVID-19 vaccine.

For the CDR3, the DNA is TGTGCCAGCATAAAAGGGTGGGAAAAACTGTTTTTT. Its protein product is CASIKGWEKLFF. This chain connects TRBV6-5 to TRBJ1-4; D ambiguous. Trimming pared 7 bases from V and 8 bases from J, leaving 11 bases between. The CDR3 has 12 residues. Germline loops: CDR1 MNHEY, CDR2 SVGAGI.

This chain uses TRBV28 with TRBJ2-5; 9 nucleotides match TRBD2. The CDR3 spans 16 residues. The V gene's germline CDR1 is MDHEN and CDR2 SYDVKM. Germline trimming cut 7 bases from V and 7 bases from J; bases unmatched to any gene: 16. CDR3 nucleotides: TGTGCCAGCACAAAGGGTAGCGGGAGTGTAAGTGGGACCCAGTACTTC. It encodes CASTKGSGSVSGTQYF.

In its sample, this clone was seen a few times. The V and J genes are TRBV5-1 and TRBJ1-4, with TRBD1 as a possible D gene (5 bases). Germline lookup yields CDR1 SGHRS and CDR2 YFSETQ. The germline V and J ends were trimmed by 3 bases and 6 bases, with 12 bases remaining between them. The CDR3 is 14 residues long. CDR3 residues: CASSSGTADEKLFF. The CDR3 DNA reads as TGCGCCAGCAGCTCCGGGACCGCCGATGAAAAACTGTTTTTT.

CDR3 sequence reads: CASSFGRLGGQETQYF. CDR3 DNA sequence: TGTGCCAGCAGCTTTGGGAGATTAGGAGGCCAAGAGACCCAGTACTTC. The chain uses TRBV11-1 and TRBJ2-5, with a tentative D call TRBD2 (5 bases). Germline V lookup: CDR1 SGHAT, CDR2 FQDESV (reference sequence). V lost 3 bases to trimming and J lost 1 base, with 15 bases between them. This CDR3 is 16 amino acids long. The variable domain in full, completed from reference TRBV11-1 and TRBJ2-5, reads EAEVAQSPRYKITEKSQAVAFWCDPISGHATLYWYRQILGQGPELLVQFQDESVVDDSQLPKDRFSAERLKGVDSTLKIQPAELGDSAMYLCASSFGRLGGQETQYFGPGTRLLVL.

V gene TRBV18 combines with J gene TRBJ1-4; TRBD1 agrees at 7 bases. The germline V gene encodes CDR1 KGHSH and CDR2 LQKENI. CDR3 length equals 15 residues. With 3 bases clipped from V and 8 bases from J, the junction kept 9 bases outside the gene matches. The CDR3, as DNA: TGTGCCAGCTCACCCCGCGGGACAGCTACCGAAAAACTGTTTTTT. It specifies CASSPRGTATEKLFF.

The V gene is TRBV18, the J gene TRBJ2-7; the match to TRBD1 covers 9 bases. The CDR3 consists of 14 residues. Trimming took 3 bases from V and 6 from J; bases not matched to a gene: 6. CDR1 and CDR2 from the germline V gene are KGHSH and LQKENI. CDR3 in DNA: TGTGCCAGCTCACCCCGGGACAGGGTCACCGAGCAGTACTTC. This sequence encodes CASSPRDRVTEQYF. Using reference TRBV18 and TRBJ2-7 for the parts outside the CDR3, the full variable domain is NAGVMQNPRHLVRRRGQEARLRCSPMKGHSHVYWYRQLPEEGLKFMVYLQKENIIDESGMPKERFSAEFPKEGPSILRIQQVVRGDSAAYFCASSPRDRVTEQYFGPGTRLTVT.

The chain uses TRBV18 and TRBJ1-2; D possibly corresponds to TRBD1 (6 bases). Trimming left V 6 bases short and J 6 bases short, with 17 bases between. This CDR3 has 14 amino acids. Germline CDR1 reads KGHSH; CDR2 reads LQKENI. The chain's CDR3 is CASSPSNQGNGYTF. For the CDR3, the DNA is TGTGCCAGCTCCCCCAGCAATCAGGGGAATGGCTACACCTTC.

The chain links TRBV19 to TRBJ2-7, with D tentatively TRBD1 (6 bases). Germline assignment: CDR1 LNHDA and CDR2 SQIVND (reference sequence). V lost 6 bases and J 0 bases, leaving 18 bases between the germline ends. The length of the CDR3 is 16 residues. The CDR3: CASSPTLGTTSYEQYF. In nucleotides, the CDR3 is TGTGCCAGTAGCCCCACCCTCGGGACAACCTCCTACGAGCAGTACTTC. The whole variable domain, remainder taken from reference TRBV19 and TRBJ2-7, is DGGITQSPKYLFRKEGQNVTLSCEQNLNHDAMYWYRQDPGQGLRLIYYSQIVNDFQKGDIAEGYSVSREKKESFPLTVTSAQKNPTAFYLCASSPTLGTTSYEQYFGPGTRLTVT.

The CDR3 DNA sequence: TGTGCCAGCAGCCCTCAACCGGGACAGGGCAGTGGAAACACCATATATTTT. It is translated as CASSPQPGQGSGNTIYF. This chain connects TRBV7-9 to TRBJ1-3; 9 positions match TRBD1. Germline CDR1 SEHNR, CDR2 FQNEAQ (reference sequence). The trim removed 5 bases at V and 3 bases at J, leaving 11 bases unmatched. The CDR3 has 17 amino acids.

The chain's CDR3 is CATSPRRDRGRTLTEAFF. The CDR3, as DNA: TGTGCCACCAGCCCACGACGGGACAGGGGACGAACTTTGACTGAAGCTTTCTTT. The J gene is TRBJ1-1, the V gene TRBV15; TRBD1 agrees at 10 bases. In germline, CDR1 is LNHNV, CDR2 YYDKDF (reference sequence). With V trimmed by 5 bases and J by 5 bases, 17 bases remained unmatched. This CDR3 has 18 residues.

This clone has only one observation. The CDR3 DNA sequence: TGTGCCAGCAGTCTACAGGGATCCTACGAGCAGTACTTC. It specifies CASSLQGSYEQYF. The chain joins TRBV27 to TRBJ2-7, with D possibly matching TRBD1 (6 bases). Trimming stripped 5 bases from V and 1 base from J, with 9 bases between. This CDR3 contains 13 residues. CDR1 and CDR2 from the germline V gene are MNHEY and SMNVEV (reference sequence).

This clone was detected once. V gene TRBV30 combines with J gene TRBJ1-5; TRBD1 aligns across 10 bases. CDR1 is GTSNPN and CDR2 is SVGIG in the germline V gene (reference sequence). V gave up 5 bases and J gave up 9 bases; unmatched junction bases: 10. This CDR3 region has 14 residues. CDR3 DNA: TGTGCCTGGGACACGGGACAGGGGTTTGGGCCCCAGCATTTT. It is translated as CAWDTGQGFGPQHF.

V gene TRBV19 combines with J gene TRBJ2-7, with a weak D call TRBD2 (6 bases). The CDR3 length is 14 residues. V lost 7 bases and J lost 2, with 15 bases in between. Germline-derived CDR1 and CDR2 are LNHDA and SQIVND (reference sequence). CDR3 nucleotides: TGTGCCAGTACTATCGGGACGGGAGCCTACGAGCAGTACTTC. Protein: CASTIGTGAYEQYF.

The chain couples TRBV28 to TRBJ1-5; D is ambiguous. The germline V gene encodes CDR1 MDHEN and CDR2 SYDVKM. Trimming took 11 bases from V and 2 from J, leaving 7 bases between them. This CDR3 spans 11 amino acids. The DNA for the CDR3 is TGTGCCTCCTGTGGCAATCAGCCCCAGCATTTT. Its translation is CASCGNQPQHF. Based on the CDR3 plus reference TRBV28 and TRBJ1-5, the full variable domain is DVKVTQSSRYLVKRTGEKVFLECVQDMDHENMFWYRQDPGLGLRLIYFSYDVKMKEKGDIPEGYSVSREKKERFSLILESASTNQTSMYLCASCGNQPQHFGDGTRLSIL.

The V and J genes are TRBV23-1 and TRBJ1-2, with TRBD1 identical over 7 bases. Being an ORF, TRBV23-1 has a function that is uncertain. The CDR3 spans 15 residues. V dropped 4 bases and J dropped 4; count of bases not matched to a gene: 9. The CDR3 nucleotides are TGCGCCAGCAGTCGCTTAGGGGGCTCTCTCTATGGCTACACCTTC. Its translation: CASSRLGGSLYGYTF.

CDR3 sequence: CASSEGQSWSTDTQYF. The CDR3 bases are TGTGCCAGCAGTGAAGGACAAAGTTGGAGCACAGATACGCAGTATTTT. The chain links TRBV2 to TRBJ2-3; D unclear. The V gene's germline CDR1 is SNHLY and CDR2 FYNNEI. This CDR3 is built from 16 residues. The V gene lost 1 base and the J gene lost 0 bases, with 11 bases spanning the gap.

The chain is built from TRBV28 and TRBJ1-2; 8 bases are shared with TRBD1. The V gene end was trimmed by 4 bases and the J gene end by 6 bases; junction bases not matched to a gene: 7. Per germline, CDR1 MDHEN and CDR2 SYDVKM. CDR3 size: 14 residues. Here the CDR3 reads CASSWTGLSNGYTF. The CDR3 nucleotides are TGTGCCAGCAGTTGGACAGGGTTATCGAATGGCTACACCTTC.

The chain employs TRBV14 and TRBJ2-6; D gene uncertain. The CDR3 loop spans 20 amino acids. Germline-derived CDR1 and CDR2 are SGHDN and FVKESK. V lost 1 base, J lost 0 bases, and 19 bases lay in between. Written as DNA, the CDR3 is TGTGCCAGCAGCCAAGGGCCGACCAATATTTTAAGCTCTGGGGCCAACGTCCTGACTTTC. It specifies CASSQGPTNILSSGANVLTF.

V usage is TRBV2 and J usage is TRBJ2-3, with D possibly being TRBD1 (5 bases). V lost 4 bases and J lost 3, with 8 bases in between. The CDR3 has 13 amino acids. Germline CDR1 is SNHLY and CDR2 is FYNNEI. DNA for the CDR3: TGTGCCAGCAGTGCCCGACAGACAGATACGCAGTATTTT. Amino acid sequence: CASSARQTDTQYF.

The rearrangement links TRBV28 to TRBJ1-5; no reliable D call. The germline V gene has CDR1 MDHEN and CDR2 SYDVKM. V dropped 1 base and J dropped 6 bases, with 4 bases sitting between them. The CDR3 length is 12 residues. The CDR3 loop is CASSLFSQPQHF. CDR3 sequence (DNA): TGTGCCAGCAGTTTATTTTCTCAGCCCCAGCATTTT.